This T cell receptor beta chain was captured by sequencing in a study of early T cells in non-severe SARS-CoV-2 infection. cDNA molecules, individually, were tagged with unique molecular identifiers. A single record per CDR3 protein comes from TCRdb applying MiXCR to the 5' RACE reads. The data hold 95,000 to 110,000 distinct CDR3 sequences, with approximately 10% observed a single time. This CDR3 comprises 18 residues. V shed 0 bases, J shed 4 bases, and the junction held 10 bases outside the gene matches. Germline lookup yields CDR1 SGHRS and CDR2 YFSETQ. Input material: whole blood. The J gene is TRBJ2-7, the V gene TRBV5-1; 13 bases match TRBD2. The sequence derives from an adult who was a healthcare worker with PCR-confirmed SARS-CoV-2 infection or an uninfected control (not recorded which). In nucleotides, the CDR3 is TGCGCCAGCAGCTTGGGTACAACTAGCGGGAGGGCCTCGTACGAGCAGTACTTC. Translating it yields CASSLGTTSGRASYEQYF.